The clone carrying this T cell receptor (beta chain) was detected many times. What it binds is not known. Synthesis of cDNA was performed by 5'RACE using 10-nucleotide random UMIs. Every sequencing run drew on 15-18 subjects and yielded over 170 million TCR-beta sequences. TCRdb fed the 5' RACE reads into MiXCR, producing one record per CDR3 protein. The sample shows fewer than 50,000 distinct CDR3 sequences, around 10% of them seen only once. The time point: technical triplicate 1. This sample was included in a study of neurological immune-mediated disorders. Study-wide findings and caveats: HTLV-1-associated myelopathy led in TCR clonal expansion, while multiple sclerosis ranked lowest, below healthy controls.

The CDR3 covers 15 residues. In germline, CDR1 is LNHDA, CDR2 SQIVND (reference sequence). Between the trimmed V and J ends, which lost 6 bases and 0 bases, there was a span of 11 bases. The chain is built from TRBV19 and TRBJ2-2; D is unresolved. Sequencing was carried out using PBMCs. The receptor's source is a man aged 55 to 69 with HTLV-1-associated myelopathy (HAM/TSP). Here the CDR3 reads CASRTDHANTGELFF. The CDR3 region has the DNA TGTGCCAGTAGGACGGACCATGCGAACACCGGGGAGCTGTTTTTT.